These T cell receptor beta chains were read from a single sample in a study of naive and memory T cell subsets. Each CDR3 protein is one row after TCRdb ran MiXCR on the UMI-ligation and nested PCR reads. The sample has 150,000 or so distinct CDR3 sequences; under 25% are singletons. Sequencing was performed on naive CD4+ T cells from blood. These TCRs come from a human donor in good health. CDR3s include the opening cysteine and the closing phenylalanine or tryptophan. A D gene is named only where the DNA matches it firmly. Where a row states a size, it is once, few, many or the class of an expanded clone; other rows omit it.

NA	NA	14	TRBV20-1	TRBJ2-7	TGCAGTGCTAGCGTCACAGTGGGATCCTACGAGCAGTACTTC	CSASVTVGSYEQYF
TRBD1	few	13	TRBV29-1	TRBJ2-5	TGCAGCGGGGGGACAGGAACCCGACAGACCCAGTACTTC	CSGGTGTRQTQYF
NA	NA	14	TRBV20-1	TRBJ2-3	TGCAGTGCTAGGCCCCCGGCTAGCACAGATACGCAGTATTTT	CSARPPASTDTQYF
TRBD1	NA	13	TRBV18	TRBJ2-7	TGTGCCAGCTCACCGACAGGGCTGGGCGAGCAGTACTTC	CASSPTGLGEQYF
NA	few	14	TRBV19	TRBJ2-2	TGTGCCAGTAGTATTTGGTCGAACACCGGGGAGCTGTTTTTT	CASSIWSNTGELFF
NA	NA	13	TRBV30	TRBJ1-2	TGTGCCTGGAGTGGGCAGGGGAACTATGGCTACACCTTC	CAWSGQGNYGYTF
NA	few	14	TRBV20-1	TRBJ2-7	TGCAGTGCTGCAACCGGGACTGACACCTACGAGCAGTACTTC	CSAATGTDTYEQYF
NA	NA	18	TRBV6-2/TRBV6-3	TRBJ1-1	TGTGCCAGCAGTTACCCCACGAACCGGCCGACGAAGAACACTGAAGCTTTCTTT	CASSYPTNRPTKNTEAFF
NA	NA	16	TRBV7-2	TRBJ1-5	TGTGCCAGCAGTTCTCCGGGGGCACGGGGAAATCAGCCCCAGCATTTT	CASSSPGARGNQPQHF
NA	NA	16	TRBV6-6	TRBJ2-1	TGTGCCAGCAGTCGCGGGGCGGGACCCCTAGTCGATGAGCAGTTCTTC	CASSRGAGPLVDEQFF
TRBD2	many	15	TRBV10-3	TRBJ2-3	TGTGCCATCGGTACGACTAGCGGCCTCACAGATACGCAGTATTTT	CAIGTTSGLTDTQYF
TRBD2	many	15	TRBV7-2	TRBJ2-3	TGTGCCAGCAGCTCAAAGCGGGAGGGAAGAACGCCGCAGTATTTT	CASSSKREGRTPQYF
NA	NA	15	TRBV5-1	TRBJ1-1	TGCGCCAGCAGCCTCACCGGAGGCAGGAACACTGAAGCTTTCTTT	CASSLTGGRNTEAFF
TRBD1	NA	16	TRBV28	TRBJ2-7	TGTGCCAGCAGTTTGGGGGTGGACAGGCGCGCCTACGAGCAGTACTTC	CASSLGVDRRAYEQYF
NA	many	15	TRBV3-1	TRBJ2-7	TGTGCCAGCAGCCAAGATTTGGGGAAATTCTACGAGCAGTACTTC	CASSQDLGKFYEQYF
NA	NA	13	TRBV2	TRBJ2-7	TGTGCCAGCAGTGAAGCAAGAGGATACGAGCAGTACTTC	CASSEARGYEQYF
TRBD2	NA	19	TRBV5-1	TRBJ2-7	TGCGCCAGCAGCTTAATGCCCGGACTAGCGGGAGCGGGGACCTACGAGCAGTACTTC	CASSLMPGLAGAGTYEQYF
NA	few	16	TRBV5-1	TRBJ2-2	TGCGCCAGCAGCTTGGTTTCGGGATTAGGGACCGGGGAGCTGTTTTTT	CASSLVSGLGTGELFF
NA	NA	12	TRBV20-1	TRBJ1-4	TGCAGTGCTAGAGATCCGGGTGAAAAACTGTTTTTT	CSARDPGEKLFF
NA	few	13	TRBV6-6	TRBJ2-7	TGTGCCAGCAGTTACCAAACAACTTACGAGCAGTACTTC	CASSYQTTYEQYF
TRBD1	few	14	TRBV29-1	TRBJ2-7	TGCAGCGTCCAGAAGGGGACAGGGAGCTACGAGCAGTACTTC	CSVQKGTGSYEQYF
NA	NA	13	TRBV7-6	TRBJ1-6	TGTGCCAGCAGCCGGGGTACCAATTCACCCCTCCACTTT	CASSRGTNSPLHF
NA	many	13	TRBV29-1	TRBJ1-1	TGCAGCGTCATGACAAACATGAACACTGAAGCTTTCTTT	CSVMTNMNTEAFF
TRBD2	NA	14	TRBV6-6	TRBJ2-3	TGTGCCAGCAGTTACTCGGGGAGCGGGACTTCGCAGTATTTT	CASSYSGSGTSQYF
NA	NA	13	TRBV20-1	TRBJ1-2	TGCAGTGCTAGAGATGACAGGAACTATGGCTACACCTTC	CSARDDRNYGYTF
NA	NA	17	TRBV9	TRBJ1-4	TGTGCCAGCAGCGTAAGGGGCAGCGTAAGGACTAATGAAAAACTGTTTTTT	CASSVRGSVRTNEKLFF
NA	NA	13	TRBV5-1	TRBJ1-5	TGCGCCAGCAGGTTGTATAGCAATCAGCCCCAGCATTTT	CASRLYSNQPQHF
NA	many	15	TRBV18	TRBJ1-5	TGTGCCAGCTCACCAAAGGCAGCGGGCAATCAGCCCCAGCATTTT	CASSPKAAGNQPQHF
NA	NA	15	TRBV13	TRBJ2-2	TGTGCCAGCAGCTTTAAAGGGCCTTCAGCCGGGGAGCTGTTTTTT	CASSFKGPSAGELFF
TRBD1	NA	14	TRBV27	TRBJ2-7	TGTGCCAGCAGTCGACAGGGTCGACCCTACGAGCAGTACTTC	CASSRQGRPYEQYF
NA	NA	12	TRBV7-6	TRBJ2-1	TGTGCCAGCAGCGCATTGGGGGCGGAGCAGTTCTTC	CASSALGAEQFF
NA	many	17	TRBV12-3/TRBV12-4	TRBJ1-1	TGTGCCAGCACCCTCGCACCTGGGACCTTCATGAACACTGAAGCTTTCTTT	CASTLAPGTFMNTEAFF
NA	NA	16	TRBV6-2/TRBV6-3	TRBJ2-7	TGTGCCAGCAGTTACGGATTTACTAGCCGCCCAAACGAGCAGTACTTC	CASSYGFTSRPNEQYF